These 20 T cell receptor beta chains share one sample of origin, sequenced in a study of blood T cell repertoires in COVID-19. Clones were sequenced by immunoSEQ multiplex PCR, and TCRdb holds only the in-frame ones, with some missing. The table shows about 140,000 clones, with 75% to 85% occurring only once. The sequenced sample was peripheral blood. All receptors come from a man aged 45-60 years with acute or convalescent COVID-19.

The rearrangement uses TRBV10-2 and TRBJ2-2, with a tentative D call TRBD1 (6 bases). The CDR3 spans 14 residues. Trimming took 8 bases from V and 7 from J, leaving 17 bases between them. Germline V CDR1 and CDR2: WSHSY, SAAADI. Here the CDR3 DNA reads TGCGCCAGCGGCGCCGCAGGGGCGGGCGGGGAGCTGTTTTTT. Protein: CASGAAGAGGELFF.

V usage is TRBV10-3 and J usage is TRBJ2-7, with TRBD1 matching 8 bases. This CDR3 has 11 amino acids. V trimming: 9 bases; J trimming: 2 bases; junction bases outside the gene matches: 0. Looked up from germline, CDR1 is ENHRY and CDR2 is SYGVKD. CDR3 bases: TGTGCCATACAGGGGGCCTACGAGCAGTACTTC. Amino acid sequence: CAIQGAYEQYF.

This clone was recorded a few times. This chain joins TRBV27 and TRBJ1-2, with D tentatively TRBD1 (5 bases). CDR3 size: 15 residues. V was trimmed by 6 bases and J by 2 bases, leaving 16 bases between them. Germline assignment: CDR1 MNHEY and CDR2 SMNVEV (reference sequence). CDR3 sequence: CASSTGSQWNYGYTF. The DNA of the CDR3 is TGTGCCAGCAGCACAGGTAGTCAATGGAACTATGGCTACACCTTC.

V and J are TRBV5-1 and TRBJ2-1; 11 positions agree with TRBD2. V shed 0 bases and J 8 bases; nucleotides not matched to a gene: 4. Germline assignment: CDR1 SGHRS and CDR2 YFSETQ. The CDR3 length is 15 residues. The CDR3 DNA follows: TGCGCCAGCAGCTTGGAGGGACTAGCGGTACATGAGCAGTTCTTC. Residues: CASSLEGLAVHEQFF. The full variable domain, its missing parts supplied by reference TRBV5-1 and TRBJ2-1, is KAGVTQTPRYLIKTRGQQVTLSCSPISGHRSVSWYQQTPGQGLQFLFEYFSETQRNKGNFPGRFSGRQFSNSRSEMNVSTLELGDSALYLCASSLEGLAVHEQFFGPGTRLTVL.

The V call is TRBV10-3, the J call TRBJ2-1, with 9 nucleotides matching TRBD2. With 2 bases clipped from V and 0 bases from J, the junction kept 5 bases outside the gene matches. Per the germline V gene, CDR1 is ENHRY and CDR2 is SYGVKD. CDR3 length equals 17 residues. The DNA of the CDR3 is TGTGCCATCAGTGAGACAGCTAGCGGGAACTCCTACAATGAGCAGTTCTTC. Its translation: CAISETASGNSYNEQFF.

The chain links TRBV2 to TRBJ2-5, with a weak D call TRBD2 (7 bases). V shed 8 bases and J shed 3 bases, with 16 bases lying between them. The CDR3 totals 14 residues. Germline V gives CDR1 SNHLY, CDR2 FYNNEI. As DNA, the CDR3 is TGTGCCAGCGGGGGGGCCCCATTTGAAGAGACCCAGTACTTC. Residues: CASGGAPFEETQYF.

This chain links TRBV30 with TRBJ1-5; a weak D match, TRBD1 (6 bases). Trimming removed 4 bases from V and 6 bases from J, with 13 bases in between. CDR1 is GTSNPN, CDR2 SVGIG, per germline (reference sequence). The length of the CDR3 is 13 residues. The CDR3 region is CAWTQGGGQPQHF. DNA for the CDR3: TGTGCCTGGACACAGGGAGGGGGTCAGCCCCAGCATTTT.

The chain uses TRBV11-3 and TRBJ1-1; 7 bases are a match to TRBD1. Germline assignment: CDR1 SGHNT and CDR2 YENEEA. Losses at the gene ends were 0 bases for V and 0 bases for J; bases not matched to a gene: 1. The CDR3 is made up of 15 amino acids. The CDR3 sequence is CASSLEGQMNTEAFF. The CDR3 DNA sequence: TGTGCCAGCAGCTTAGAGGGACAGATGAACACTGAAGCTTTCTTT.

The chain uses TRBV7-3 and TRBJ2-7; D may be TRBD1 (5 bases). Per the germline V gene, CDR1 is SGHTA and CDR2 is FQGTGA. The CDR3 is 14 amino acids. V was pared by 5 bases and J by 2 bases, with 13 bases between. CDR3 nucleotides: TGTGCCAGCAGCCCAGGGCGTACAACCTACGAGCAGTACTTC. It specifies CASSPGRTTYEQYF.

This clone was detected only once. The chain employs TRBV7-2 and TRBJ1-5; maybe TRBD1 (6 bases). The CDR3 runs to 15 residues. Trimming took off 1 base at V and 4 bases at J, with 11 bases between the two ends. CDR1 and CDR2 from the germline V gene are SGHTA and FQGNSA. Written as DNA, the CDR3 is TGTGCCAGCAGCTTAGTAGGACAGACTAATCAGCCCCAGCATTTT. It encodes CASSLVGQTNQPQHF.

Comments on this clone: Other DNA sequences from this sample encode an identical CDR3 as well. This chain connects TRBV7-8 to TRBJ1-1; D not certain. Trimming removed 1 base at V and 1 base at J, with 4 bases between. The germline V gene encodes CDR1 SGHVS and CDR2 FQNEAQ. CDR3 length: 13 amino acids. CDR3 sequence reads: CASSLGQNTEAFF. The CDR3, as DNA: TGTGCCAGCAGCTTAGGTCAGAACACTGAAGCTTTCTTT.

This chain joins TRBV6-6 and TRBJ1-1, with D possibly matching TRBD1 (6 bases). V lost 5 bases to trimming and J lost 3 bases, with 25 bases between them. This CDR3 spans 18 amino acids. CDR1 and CDR2 from the germline V gene are MNHNY and SVGAGI (reference sequence). The DNA of the CDR3 is TGTGCCAGCAGTCGCCCTCGACAGGTTGGGGCCCGGGACACTGAAGCTTTCTTT. It translates to CASSRPRQVGARDTEAFF.

V usage is TRBV6-6 and J usage is TRBJ1-1; TRBD1 matches at 10 bases. Germline CDR1 reads MNHNY; CDR2 reads SVGAGI (reference sequence). Trimming took 6 bases from V and 3 from J; bases not matched to a gene: 4. The CDR3 is made up of 14 amino acids. The CDR3 DNA reads as TGTGCCAGCAGCACCGGACAGGGGGACACTGAAGCTTTCTTT. It specifies CASSTGQGDTEAFF.

The CDR3 region is CSAPTENTEAFF. The CDR3 coding sequence is TGCAGCGCCCCGACAGAAAACACTGAAGCTTTCTTT. The V call is TRBV29-1, the J call TRBJ1-1; tentatively, D is TRBD1 (5 bases). The CDR3 contains 12 residues. The ends were cut back, 7 bases at V and 2 bases at J, with 11 bases in the middle. Per germline, CDR1 SQVTM and CDR2 ANQGSEA. Combining the CDR3 with reference TRBV29-1 and TRBJ1-1 gives the whole variable domain SAVISQKPSRDICQRGTSLTIQCQVDSQVTMMFWYRQQPGQSLTLIATANQGSEATYESGFVIDKFPISRPNLTFSTLTVSNMSPEDSSIYLCSAPTENTEAFFGQGTRLTVV.

The chain combines TRBV7-2 with TRBJ1-5, with D possibly being TRBD1 (6 bases). The V gene lost 3 bases and the J gene lost 10 bases, with 13 bases spanning the gap. The CDR3 extends over 13 amino acids. Germline lookup yields CDR1 SGHTA and CDR2 FQGNSA. CDR3 coding DNA: TGTGCCAGCAGCTTCCCCGGGACACAACCCCAGCATTTT. This sequence encodes CASSFPGTQPQHF.

CDR3 nucleotides: TGTGCCAGCAGCCTCGGGTTCTCGGAAAACACCATATATTTT. Translated, it gives CASSLGFSENTIYF. The chain carries TRBV7-6 and TRBJ1-3; no clear D gene. The germline V gene encodes CDR1 SGHVS and CDR2 FNYEAQ. The CDR3 is 14 residues long. The V end was cut by 5 bases, the J end by 6 bases, with 14 bases between.

The V and J genes are TRBV30 and TRBJ2-2; D gene ambiguous. This CDR3 spans 14 amino acids. CDR1 is GTSNPN and CDR2 is SVGIG in the germline V gene (reference sequence). The germline V and J ends were trimmed by 2 bases and 4 bases, with 11 bases remaining between them. Here the CDR3 reads CAWSWYGGTGELFF. The CDR3 region has the DNA TGTGCCTGGAGTTGGTACGGTGGCACCGGGGAGCTGTTTTTT.

The gene calls are TRBV6-5 and TRBJ1-5; TRBD1 aligns across 7 bases. The CDR3 runs 13 residues. V lost 8 bases to trimming and J lost 7 bases; unmatched junction nucleotides: 8. The germline gives CDR1 MNHEY, CDR2 SVGAGI. The CDR3 is CASGRQGKQPQHF. In nucleotides, the CDR3 is TGTGCCAGCGGCCGACAGGGTAAACAGCCCCAGCATTTT.

The count of this clone is one. The chain joins TRBV11-2 to TRBJ1-1; D perhaps matches TRBD1 (5 bases). The germline gives CDR1 SGHAT, CDR2 FQNNGV. CDR3 length equals 14 residues. V dropped 1 base and J dropped 5 bases, with 11 bases sitting between them. The CDR3 nucleotides read TGTGCCAGCAGCTTAGCAGGGTCGCAAACTGAAGCTTTCTTT. It is translated as CASSLAGSQTEAFF.

The chain couples TRBV5-4 to TRBJ2-2, with 7 bases matching TRBD2. This CDR3 is built from 15 residues. V was pared by 4 bases and J by 0 bases, with 3 bases of the junction left unmatched. The germline V gene has CDR1 SGHNT and CDR2 YYREEE (reference sequence). In DNA form, the CDR3 reads TGTGCCAGCAGCGGGGGGACTACGAACACCGGGGAGCTGTTTTTT. Its translation is CASSGGTTNTGELFF.